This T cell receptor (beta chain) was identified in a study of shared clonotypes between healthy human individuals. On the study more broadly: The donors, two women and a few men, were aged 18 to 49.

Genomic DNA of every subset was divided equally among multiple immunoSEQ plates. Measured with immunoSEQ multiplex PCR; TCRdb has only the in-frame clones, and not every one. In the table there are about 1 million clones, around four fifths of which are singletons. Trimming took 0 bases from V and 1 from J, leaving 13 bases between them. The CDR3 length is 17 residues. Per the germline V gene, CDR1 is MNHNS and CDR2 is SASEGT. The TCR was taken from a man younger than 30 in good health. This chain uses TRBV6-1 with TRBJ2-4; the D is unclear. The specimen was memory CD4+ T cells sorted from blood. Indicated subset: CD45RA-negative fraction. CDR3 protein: CASSEALKNSAKNIQYF. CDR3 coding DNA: TGTGCCAGCAGTGAAGCGCTCAAGAATTCGGCCAAAAACATTCAGTACTTC.